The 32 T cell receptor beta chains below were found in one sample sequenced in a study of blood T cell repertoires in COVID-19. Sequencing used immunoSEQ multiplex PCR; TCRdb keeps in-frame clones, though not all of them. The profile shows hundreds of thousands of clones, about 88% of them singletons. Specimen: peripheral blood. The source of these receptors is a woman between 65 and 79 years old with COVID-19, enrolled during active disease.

The CDR3 here is CASSSQVEGELFF. The DNA for the CDR3 is TGTGCCAGCAGCTCCCAAGTGGAGGGGGAGCTGTTTTTT. The rearrangement links TRBV7-9 to TRBJ2-2; D not certain. Trimming shortened V by 4 bases and J by 8 bases, and 11 bases separated the two germline ends. This CDR3 spans 13 amino acids. CDR1 and CDR2 from the germline V gene are SEHNR and FQNEAQ (reference sequence).

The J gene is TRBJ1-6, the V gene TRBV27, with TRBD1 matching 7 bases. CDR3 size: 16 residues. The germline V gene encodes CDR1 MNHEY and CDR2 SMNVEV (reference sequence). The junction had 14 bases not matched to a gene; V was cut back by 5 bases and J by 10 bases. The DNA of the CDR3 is TGTGCCAGCAGTCCCCCACGACAGGGTTTACGATCACCCCTCCACTTT. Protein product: CASSPPRQGLRSPLHF.

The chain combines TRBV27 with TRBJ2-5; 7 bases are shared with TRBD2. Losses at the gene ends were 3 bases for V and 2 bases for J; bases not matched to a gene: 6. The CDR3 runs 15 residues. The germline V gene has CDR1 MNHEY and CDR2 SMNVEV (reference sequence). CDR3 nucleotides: TGTGCCAGCAGTTTCCAGCGGGGAAATCAAGAGACCCAGTACTTC. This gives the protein CASSFQRGNQETQYF.

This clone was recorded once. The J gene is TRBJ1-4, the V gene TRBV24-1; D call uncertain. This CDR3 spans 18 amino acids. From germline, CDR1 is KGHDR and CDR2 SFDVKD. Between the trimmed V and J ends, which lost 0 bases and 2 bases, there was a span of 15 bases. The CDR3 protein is CATSDLGKGWETNEKLFF. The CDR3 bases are TGTGCCACCAGTGATTTGGGGAAGGGTTGGGAGACTAATGAAAAACTGTTTTTT.

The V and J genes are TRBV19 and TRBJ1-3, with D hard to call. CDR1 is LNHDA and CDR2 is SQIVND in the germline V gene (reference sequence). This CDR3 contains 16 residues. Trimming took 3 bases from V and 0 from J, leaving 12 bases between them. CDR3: CASSMDRWSSGNTIYF. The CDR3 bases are TGTGCCAGTAGTATGGATAGGTGGAGCTCTGGAAACACCATATATTTT.

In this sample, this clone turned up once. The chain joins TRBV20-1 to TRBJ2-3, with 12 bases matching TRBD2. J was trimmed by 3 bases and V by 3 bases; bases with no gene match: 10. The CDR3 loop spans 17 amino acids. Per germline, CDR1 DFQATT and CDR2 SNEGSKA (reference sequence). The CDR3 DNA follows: TGCAGTGCTAGTTTGGCTAGCGGGGGGGACTTGACAGATACGCAGTATTTT. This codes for CSASLASGGDLTDTQYF.

CDR3 coding DNA: TGTGCCAGCTCTCTAGGGGGTACTCTCACTGAAGCTTTCTTT. Protein sequence: CASSLGGTLTEAFF. V is TRBV18 and J is TRBJ1-1; D perhaps matches TRBD1 (6 bases). Germline V gene sequence: CDR1 KGHSH, CDR2 LQKENI. V gave up 6 bases and J gave up 4 bases, with 15 bases separating them. This CDR3 region has 14 residues.

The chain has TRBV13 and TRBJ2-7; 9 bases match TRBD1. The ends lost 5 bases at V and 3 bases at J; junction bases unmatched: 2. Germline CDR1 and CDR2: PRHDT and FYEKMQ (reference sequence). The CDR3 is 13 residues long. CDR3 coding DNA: TGTGCCAGCAGCGGGGACAGGGACTACGAGCAGTACTTC. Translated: CASSGDRDYEQYF. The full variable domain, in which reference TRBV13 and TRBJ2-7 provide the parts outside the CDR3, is AAGVIQSPRHLIKEKRETATLKCYPIPRHDTVYWYQQGPGQDPQFLISFYEKMQSDKGSIPDRFSAQQFSDYHSELNMSSLELGDSALYFCASSGDRDYEQYFGPGTRLTVT.

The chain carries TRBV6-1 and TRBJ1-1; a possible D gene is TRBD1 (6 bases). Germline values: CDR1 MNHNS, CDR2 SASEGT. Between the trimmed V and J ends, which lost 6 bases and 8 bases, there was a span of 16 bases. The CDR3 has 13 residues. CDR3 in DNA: TGTGCCAGCAGCCTTGAGATCAGGGGCGAAGCTTTCTTT. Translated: CASSLEIRGEAFF.

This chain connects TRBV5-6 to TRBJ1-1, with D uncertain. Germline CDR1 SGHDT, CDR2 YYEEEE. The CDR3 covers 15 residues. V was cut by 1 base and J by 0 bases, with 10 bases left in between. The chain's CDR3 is CASSLFQALNTEAFF. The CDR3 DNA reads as TGTGCCAGCAGCTTGTTTCAAGCGCTGAACACTGAAGCTTTCTTT.

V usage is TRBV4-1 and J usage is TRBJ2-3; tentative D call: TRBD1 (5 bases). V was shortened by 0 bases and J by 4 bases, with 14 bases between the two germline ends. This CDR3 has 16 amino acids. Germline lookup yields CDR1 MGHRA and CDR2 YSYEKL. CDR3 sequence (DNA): TGCGCCAGCAGCCAAGATCCAAAGGGGCGCTCAGATACGCAGTATTTT. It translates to CASSQDPKGRSDTQYF.

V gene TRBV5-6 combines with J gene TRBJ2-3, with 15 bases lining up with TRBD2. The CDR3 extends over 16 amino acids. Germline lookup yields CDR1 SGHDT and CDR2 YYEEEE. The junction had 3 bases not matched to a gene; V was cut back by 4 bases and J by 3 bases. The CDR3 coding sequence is TGTGCCAGCAGCAAGGGACTAGCGGGGGGAACAGATACGCAGTATTTT. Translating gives CASSKGLAGGTDTQYF.

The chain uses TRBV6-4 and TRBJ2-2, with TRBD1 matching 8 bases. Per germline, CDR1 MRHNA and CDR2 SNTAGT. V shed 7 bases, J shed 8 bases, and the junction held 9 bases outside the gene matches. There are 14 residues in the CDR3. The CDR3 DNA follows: TGTGCCAGCATGGCGACAGGGGTGCCAGGGGAGCTGTTTTTT. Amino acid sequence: CASMATGVPGELFF.

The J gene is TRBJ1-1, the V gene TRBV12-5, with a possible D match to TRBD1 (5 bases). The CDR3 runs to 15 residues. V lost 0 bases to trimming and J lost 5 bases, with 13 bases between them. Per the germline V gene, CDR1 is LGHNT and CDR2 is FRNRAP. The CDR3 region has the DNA TGTGCTAGTGGTTTGGTATTAGCCAGGGTTACTGAAGCTTTCTTT. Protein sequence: CASGLVLARVTEAFF. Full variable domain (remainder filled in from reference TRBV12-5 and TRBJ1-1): DARVTQTPRHKVTEMGQEVTMRCQPILGHNTVFWYRQTMMQGLELLAYFRNRAPLDDSGMPKDRFSAEMPDATLATLKIQPSEPRDSAVYFCASGLVLARVTEAFFGQGTRLTVV.

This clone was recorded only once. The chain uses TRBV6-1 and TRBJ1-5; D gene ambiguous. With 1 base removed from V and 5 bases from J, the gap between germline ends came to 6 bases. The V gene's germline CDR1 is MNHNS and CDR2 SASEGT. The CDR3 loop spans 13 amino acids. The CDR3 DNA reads TGTGCCAGCAGTGAAGGGCGGGATCAGCCCCAGCATTTT. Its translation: CASSEGRDQPQHF.

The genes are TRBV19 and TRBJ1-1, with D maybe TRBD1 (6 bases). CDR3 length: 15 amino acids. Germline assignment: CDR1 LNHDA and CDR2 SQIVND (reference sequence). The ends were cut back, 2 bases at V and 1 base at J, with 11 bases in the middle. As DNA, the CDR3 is TGTGCCAGTAGTATATGGGGGACATCGAACACTGAAGCTTTCTTT. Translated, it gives CASSIWGTSNTEAFF.

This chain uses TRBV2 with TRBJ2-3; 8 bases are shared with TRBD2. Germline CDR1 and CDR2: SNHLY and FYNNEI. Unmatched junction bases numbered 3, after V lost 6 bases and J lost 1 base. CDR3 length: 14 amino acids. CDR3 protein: CASSLSGGTDTQYF. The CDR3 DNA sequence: TGTGCCAGCAGCCTTAGCGGGGGCACAGATACGCAGTATTTT.

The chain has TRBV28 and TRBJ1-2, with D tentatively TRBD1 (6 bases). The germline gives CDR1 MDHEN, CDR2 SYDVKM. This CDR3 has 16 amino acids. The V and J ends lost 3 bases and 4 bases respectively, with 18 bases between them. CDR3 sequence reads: CASSFPPTWGPYGYTF. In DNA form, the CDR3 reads TGTGCCAGCAGTTTTCCTCCTACCTGGGGGCCCTATGGCTACACCTTC.

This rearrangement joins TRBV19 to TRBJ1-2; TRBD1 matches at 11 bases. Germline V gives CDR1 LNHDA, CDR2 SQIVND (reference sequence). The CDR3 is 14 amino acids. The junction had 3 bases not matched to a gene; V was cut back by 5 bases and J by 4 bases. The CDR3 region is CASSPGTGGYGYTF. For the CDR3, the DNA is TGTGCCAGTAGTCCCGGGACAGGGGGCTATGGCTACACCTTC.

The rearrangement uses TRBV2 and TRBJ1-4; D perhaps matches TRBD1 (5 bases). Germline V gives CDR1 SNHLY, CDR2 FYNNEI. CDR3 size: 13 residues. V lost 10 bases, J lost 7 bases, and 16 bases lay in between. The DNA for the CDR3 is TGTGCCACCCGGACAACGGTTCTTGAAAAACTGTTTTTT. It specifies CATRTTVLEKLFF.

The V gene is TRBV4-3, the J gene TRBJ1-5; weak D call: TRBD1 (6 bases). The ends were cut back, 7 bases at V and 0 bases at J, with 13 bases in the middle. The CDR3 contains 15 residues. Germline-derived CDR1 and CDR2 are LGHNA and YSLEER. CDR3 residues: CASKDSTFSNQPQHF. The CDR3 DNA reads TGCGCCAGCAAGGACAGCACTTTTAGCAATCAGCCCCAGCATTTT.

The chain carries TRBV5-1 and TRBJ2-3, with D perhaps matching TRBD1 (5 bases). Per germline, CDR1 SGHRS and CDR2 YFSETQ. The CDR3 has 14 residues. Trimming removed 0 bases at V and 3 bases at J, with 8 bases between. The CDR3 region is CASSLGGQTDTQYF. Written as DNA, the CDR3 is TGCGCCAGCAGCTTGGGGGGCCAGACAGATACGCAGTATTTT.

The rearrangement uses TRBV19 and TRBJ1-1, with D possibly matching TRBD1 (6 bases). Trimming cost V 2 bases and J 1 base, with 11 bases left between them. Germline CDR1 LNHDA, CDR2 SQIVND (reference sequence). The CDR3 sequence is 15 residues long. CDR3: CASSISWGQNTEAFF. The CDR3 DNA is TGTGCCAGTAGTATATCATGGGGGCAGAACACTGAAGCTTTCTTT.

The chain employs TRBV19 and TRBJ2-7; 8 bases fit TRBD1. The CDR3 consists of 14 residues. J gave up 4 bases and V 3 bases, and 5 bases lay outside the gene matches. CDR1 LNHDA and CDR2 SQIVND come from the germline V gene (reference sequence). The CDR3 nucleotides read TGTGCCAGTAGTATCCCCGGGACAGGTTACGAGCAGTACTTC. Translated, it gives CASSIPGTGYEQYF.

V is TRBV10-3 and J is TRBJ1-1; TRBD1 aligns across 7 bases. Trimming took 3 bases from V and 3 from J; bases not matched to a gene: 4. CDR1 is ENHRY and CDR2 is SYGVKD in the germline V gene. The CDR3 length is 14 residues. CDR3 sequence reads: CAISDPDRDTEAFF. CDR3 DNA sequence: TGTGCCATCAGTGACCCAGACAGGGACACTGAAGCTTTCTTT.

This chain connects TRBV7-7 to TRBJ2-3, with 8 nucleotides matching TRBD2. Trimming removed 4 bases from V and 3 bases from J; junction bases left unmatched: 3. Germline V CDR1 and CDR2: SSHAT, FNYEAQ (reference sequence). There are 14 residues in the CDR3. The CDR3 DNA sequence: TGTGCCAGCAGCTCGGGACTAGAAACAGATACGCAGTATTTT. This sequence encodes CASSSGLETDTQYF. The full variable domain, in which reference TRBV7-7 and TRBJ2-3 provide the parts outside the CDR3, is GAGVSQSPRYKVTKRGQDVTLRCDPISSHATLYWYQQALGQGPEFLTYFNYEAQPDKSGLPSDRFSAERPEGSISTLTIQRTEQRDSAMYRCASSSGLETDTQYFGPGTRLTVL.

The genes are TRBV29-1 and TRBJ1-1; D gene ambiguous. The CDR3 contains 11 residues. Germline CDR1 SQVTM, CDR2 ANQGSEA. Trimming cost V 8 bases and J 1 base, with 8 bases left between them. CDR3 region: CSSRQNTEAFF. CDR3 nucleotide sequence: TGCAGCTCCCGACAGAACACTGAAGCTTTCTTT.

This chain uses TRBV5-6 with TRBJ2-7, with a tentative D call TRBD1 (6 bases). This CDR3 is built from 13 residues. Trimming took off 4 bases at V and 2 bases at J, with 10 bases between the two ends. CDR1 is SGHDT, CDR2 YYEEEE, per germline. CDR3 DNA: TGTGCCAGCAGCCCGGGACAACCCTACGAGCAGTACTTC. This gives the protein CASSPGQPYEQYF.

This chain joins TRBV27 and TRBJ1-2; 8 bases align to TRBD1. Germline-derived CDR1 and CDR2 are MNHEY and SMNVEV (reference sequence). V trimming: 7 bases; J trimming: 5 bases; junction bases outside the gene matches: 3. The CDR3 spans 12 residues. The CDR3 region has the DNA TGTGCCAGCAAGGGACAGGCATATGGCTACACCTTC. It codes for CASKGQAYGYTF.

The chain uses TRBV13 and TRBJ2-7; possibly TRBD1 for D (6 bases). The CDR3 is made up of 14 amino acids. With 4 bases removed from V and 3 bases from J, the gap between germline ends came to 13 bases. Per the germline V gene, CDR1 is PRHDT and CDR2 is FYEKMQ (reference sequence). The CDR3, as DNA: TGTGCCAGCAGCTCCCAAGGGGGTTTCTACGAGCAGTACTTC. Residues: CASSSQGGFYEQYF.

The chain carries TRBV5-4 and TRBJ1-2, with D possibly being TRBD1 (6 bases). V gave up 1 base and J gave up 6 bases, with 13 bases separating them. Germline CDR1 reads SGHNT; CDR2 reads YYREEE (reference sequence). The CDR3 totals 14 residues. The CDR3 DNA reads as TGTGCCAGCAGCTTGTTGGTGTCAGGGGATGGCTACACCTTC. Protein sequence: CASSLLVSGDGYTF.

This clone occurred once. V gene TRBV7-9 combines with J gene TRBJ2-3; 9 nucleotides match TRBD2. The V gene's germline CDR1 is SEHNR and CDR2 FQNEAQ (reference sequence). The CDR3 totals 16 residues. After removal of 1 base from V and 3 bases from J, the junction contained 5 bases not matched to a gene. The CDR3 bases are TGTGCCAGCAGCTTAGGGAGCGGGGGGTGGACAGATACGCAGTATTTT. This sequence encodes CASSLGSGGWTDTQYF.